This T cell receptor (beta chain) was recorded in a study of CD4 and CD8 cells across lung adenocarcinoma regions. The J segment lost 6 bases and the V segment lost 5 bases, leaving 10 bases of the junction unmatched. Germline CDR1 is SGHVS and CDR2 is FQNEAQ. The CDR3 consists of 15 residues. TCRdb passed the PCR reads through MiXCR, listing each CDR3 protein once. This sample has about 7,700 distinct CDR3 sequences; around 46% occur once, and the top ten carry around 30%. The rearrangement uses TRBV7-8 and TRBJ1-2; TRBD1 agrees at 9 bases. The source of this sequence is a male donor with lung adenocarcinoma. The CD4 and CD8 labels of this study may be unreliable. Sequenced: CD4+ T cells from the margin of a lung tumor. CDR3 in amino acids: CASSRTGGVGHGYTF. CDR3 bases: TGTGCCAGCAGCCGAACAGGGGGCGTCGGACATGGCTACACCTTC.